These 5 T cell receptor beta chains were sequenced from one sample in a study of blood T cell repertoires in COVID-19. Assay: immunoSEQ multiplex PCR; the TCRdb copy retains only in-frame clones and omits some. The sample lists 34,000 or so clones, approximately 86% occurring once. Sequenced: peripheral blood. These receptors originate from a man aged 45-65 years with active or convalescent COVID-19.

This clone has more than one count but fewer than ten. The V gene is TRBV28, the J gene TRBJ1-2; 8 bases are a match to TRBD1. CDR1 is MDHEN and CDR2 is SYDVKM in the germline V gene. The ends lost 7 bases at V and 4 bases at J; junction bases unmatched: 5. The CDR3 sequence is 13 residues long. CDR3 sequence: CASNKDRGYGYTF. DNA of the CDR3: TGTGCCAGCAACAAAGACAGGGGCTATGGCTACACCTTC.

For this clone: The identical CDR3 is also encoded by other nucleotide sequences in the sample. The rearrangement joins TRBV19 to TRBJ1-2, with 7 bases aligning to TRBD1. This CDR3 has 13 amino acids. The germline V gene encodes CDR1 LNHDA and CDR2 SQIVND (reference sequence). Unmatched junction bases numbered 5, after V lost 7 bases and J lost 3 bases. The CDR3 loop is CASTDRAHYGYTF. For the CDR3, the DNA is TGTGCCAGTACCGACAGGGCACACTATGGCTACACCTTC.

The chain links TRBV6-5 to TRBJ2-3; D unresolved. Germline CDR1 and CDR2: MNHEY and SVGAGI. CDR3 length: 13 amino acids. Trimming removed 2 bases at V and 6 bases at J, with 9 bases between. CDR3 amino acids: CASSYPRWDTQYF. DNA of the CDR3: TGTGCCAGCAGTTACCCTCGGTGGGATACGCAGTATTTT.

V is TRBV29-1 and J is TRBJ2-7; the match to TRBD1 covers 7 bases. Germline V CDR1 and CDR2: SQVTM, ANQGSEA. This CDR3 comprises 13 residues. With 3 bases clipped from V and 6 bases from J, the junction kept 8 bases outside the gene matches. The CDR3 loop reads CSVEPLGQFEQYF. The CDR3 nucleotides are TGCAGCGTTGAGCCCTTGGGACAGTTCGAGCAGTACTTC.

The rearrangement joins TRBV6-1 to TRBJ2-7; possibly TRBD1 for D (5 bases). Trimming took 2 bases from V and 0 from J, leaving 11 bases between them. The CDR3 spans 15 residues. Germline V gene sequence: CDR1 MNHNS, CDR2 SASEGT. CDR3 nucleotide sequence: TGTGCCAGCAGTGAATATCGACAGAGCTCCTACGAGCAGTACTTC. It is translated as CASSEYRQSSYEQYF.